This is a list of T cell receptor beta chains from one sample in a study of blood T cell repertoires in COVID-19. Assay: immunoSEQ multiplex PCR; the TCRdb copy retains only in-frame clones and omits some. The sample shows about 42,000 clones, about 85% of them seen only once. Sequences were obtained from peripheral blood. The source of these receptors is a human donor in a cohort sampled during active COVID-19. CDR3s include the opening cysteine and the closing phenylalanine or tryptophan. The order of the fields is V gene, clone size, J gene, D gene, CDR3 protein, CDR3 DNA. A D gene is named only where the DNA matches it firmly. Size tells how often a clone was seen (once, few, many) or the class of an expanded clone, and some rows leave it out.

TRBV5-4	NA	TRBJ2-2	TRBD2	CASSSTSGGAGYTGELFF	TGTGCCAGCAGCTCAACTAGCGGGGGGGCGGGGTACACCGGGGAGCTGTTTTTT
TRBV12-3/TRBV12-4	NA	TRBJ2-7	TRBD2	CASSRGGGEQYF	TGTGCCAGCAGCCGCGGGGGGGGCGAGCAGTACTTC
TRBV6-1	NA	TRBJ2-7	TRBD1	CASSGQGAGRLAGAYEQYF	TGTGCCAGCAGTGGACAGGGGGCAGGTCGGCTAGCGGGTGCCTACGAGCAGTACTTC
TRBV2	once	TRBJ1-5	NA	CASSEGGRNQPQHF	TGTGCCAGCAGTGAAGGGGGGAGGAATCAGCCCCAGCATTTT
TRBV15	NA	TRBJ2-3	NA	CATSRDKFRTNSDTQYF	TGTGCCACCAGCAGAGATAAGTTTCGTACAAATTCAGATACGCAGTATTTT
TRBV5-1	NA	TRBJ1-1	TRBD1	CASSLWGQGNTMNTEAFF	TGCGCCAGCAGCCTGTGGGGACAGGGGAATACCATGAACACTGAAGCTTTCTTT
TRBV5-4	NA	TRBJ2-2	TRBD2	CASSLYGGKVDGELFF	TGTGCCAGCAGCTTGTACGGGGGGAAGGTTGACGGGGAGCTGTTTTTT
TRBV29-1	NA	TRBJ1-4	NA	CSAPGGGEKLFF	TGCAGCGCCCCCGGCGGGGGGGAAAAACTGTTTTTT
TRBV28	NA	TRBJ2-2	NA	CASSGGGRRGAGELFF	TGTGCCAGCAGTGGAGGGGGCCGCCGGGGCGCCGGGGAGCTGTTTTTT
TRBV5-4	NA	TRBJ2-1	TRBD1	CASSFSPGQGTHEQFF	TGTGCCAGCAGTTTTTCCCCGGGACAGGGCACCCATGAGCAGTTCTTC
TRBV11-2	NA	TRBJ1-1	NA	CASSRRGGTEAFF	TGTGCCAGCAGCCGACGCGGGGGGACTGAAGCTTTCTTT
TRBV24-1	NA	TRBJ2-2	TRBD1	CATSAVTGGTGELFF	TGTGCCACCAGTGCAGTGACAGGGGGCACCGGGGAGCTGTTTTTT
TRBV18	few	TRBJ2-7	NA	CASSPETGSYEQYF	TGTGCCAGCTCACCTGAGACTGGCTCCTACGAGCAGTACTTC
TRBV19	NA	TRBJ1-2	NA	CASSPGLSYGYTF	TGTGCCAGTAGTCCCGGGTTGTCCTATGGCTACACCTTC
TRBV6-5	NA	TRBJ1-4	TRBD1	CASSSGGAGEKLFF	TGTGCCAGCAGTTCAGGGGGCGCCGGCGAAAAACTGTTTTTT
TRBV18	once	TRBJ2-1	TRBD2	CASSPSGGVSNEQFF	TGTGCCAGCTCACCTTCTGGGGGGGTTAGCAATGAGCAGTTCTTC
TRBV7-8	few	TRBJ2-2	TRBD2	CASSSSGGPNTGELFF	TGTGCCAGCAGCTCTAGCGGGGGACCGAACACCGGGGAGCTGTTTTTT
TRBV5-4	NA	TRBJ1-3	NA	CASSLGSPYSGNTIYF	TGTGCCAGCAGCTTGGGGAGCCCATACTCTGGAAACACCATATATTTT